Listed below are T cell receptor beta chains from one sample, sequenced in a study of PD-L1 blockade in urothelial cancer. Repertoires were generated with immunoSEQ multiplex PCR, while TCRdb's copy carries only in-frame clones and drops some. The sample includes 50,000 or so clones, roughly 84% seen only once; the top ten take 20% to 25%. Sequencing used PBMCs, obtained around atezolizumab (anti-PD-L1) treatment. The source is a man between 60 and 75 years old with urothelial cancer. Each CDR3 is given with its conserved first and last residue. Where a row states a size, it is once, few, many or the class of an expanded clone; other rows omit it.

clone size | J gene | V gene | CDR3 protein
- | TRBJ1-2 | TRBV2 | CASTLSGTASNYGYTF
- | TRBJ1-1 | TRBV13 | CASSWGPAGANTEAFF
once | TRBJ2-1 | TRBV5-4 | CASSLGGITNNEQFF
- | TRBJ2-7 | TRBV1 | CTSSQDWSGSVYEQYF
- | TRBJ2-1 | TRBV10-3 | CAISPGLALYNEQFF
- | TRBJ1-5 | TRBV30 | CAWGRQGGQPQHF
- | TRBJ1-2 | TRBV19 | CASSIGTLRGYTF
- | TRBJ1-1 | TRBV5-1 | CASSVQGGAFGTEAFF
- | TRBJ1-1 | TRBV5-1 | CASSTGQGNTEAFF
once | TRBJ1-3 | TRBV6-5 | CASRKQGSSGNTIYF
- | TRBJ2-7 | TRBV5-1 | CASSLDGLSSYEQYF
- | TRBJ2-3 | TRBV5-1 | CASTDSGGSWDTQYF
- | TRBJ2-4 | TRBV2 | CASSRTGGEVGNIQYF
- | TRBJ2-1 | TRBV10-3 | CAIRAPGQTSKQFF
once | TRBJ2-3 | TRBV11-2 | CASSLVARIDTQYF
- | TRBJ1-3 | TRBV23-1 | CASVVQGGSSGNTIYF
- | TRBJ1-5 | TRBV11-2 | CASSLWNSDSNQPQHF
- | TRBJ1-1 | TRBV6-1 | CASRAWDRGAFF
- | TRBJ2-5 | TRBV5-1 | CASSVSGKIQETQYF
- | TRBJ1-2 | TRBV5-1 | CASSPPVDSYGYTF
- | TRBJ2-7 | TRBV7-3 | CASSSWGTGGPYEQYF
- | TRBJ2-2 | TRBV2 | CASTNDLRVAGGTGELFF
- | TRBJ2-3 | TRBV5-1 | CASSADAGGKDTQYF
- | TRBJ2-7 | TRBV11-1 | CASSPRDRDPYEQYF
- | TRBJ2-1 | TRBV5-1 | CASSLSSGSTRSYNEQFF
- | TRBJ2-2 | TRBV7-6 | CASSVIDTGELFF
once | TRBJ2-7 | TRBV7-9 | CASSLGTGGQTYEQYF
- | TRBJ1-1 | TRBV2 | CASGGQGGMNTEAFF
once | TRBJ1-5 | TRBV6-4 | CASSDRPSSPQHF